This TCR beta chain is drawn from a study of T-cell memory formation after mild COVID-19. Study-wide results and caveats: CD4+ contracting clones lay mainly in CM and EM, CD8+ ones in EMRA.

This clonotype has only a few counts. Its antigen is still unknown. MiXCR, run by TCRdb on the 5' RACE reads, gives a single entry per CDR3 protein. The table shows some 40,000 distinct CDR3 sequences, with approximately 7% occurring only once. After removal of 10 bases from V and 4 bases from J, the junction contained 7 bases not matched to a gene. The CDR3 extends over 14 amino acids. The V gene's germline CDR1 is SGHTA and CDR2 FQGNSA. The J gene is TRBJ2-1, the V gene TRBV7-2; 10 nucleotides line up with TRBD1. Sequenced sample: PBMCs or a T cell subset sorted from them (not recorded which). The TCR originated in a man aged 18 to 35 who had mild COVID-19 (a few samples of this study predate the infection). Cell type and time point are not known. CDR3 region: CATRDRGLYNEQFF. DNA for the CDR3: TGTGCCACCAGGGACAGGGGATTATACAATGAGCAGTTCTTC.